Following are 4 T cell receptor beta chains from one sample sequenced in a study of lung T cells in sarcoidosis with Löfgren's syndrome. TCRdb recomputed calls from the reads with MiXCR, one row per CDR3 protein. Of 50,000 to 65,000 distinct CDR3 sequences in the sample, approximately 22% are singletons; the top ten hold less than 2.5%. Material: CD4+ T cells from PBMCs. Receptors were obtained from a human donor with sarcoidosis (Löfgren's syndrome or another form), or a control subject (not recorded which).

The chain recombines TRBV18 with TRBJ1-1; no reliable D call. Trimming took 6 bases from V and 3 from J, leaving 14 bases between them. The germline V gene encodes CDR1 KGHSH and CDR2 LQKENI. The CDR3 consists of 14 residues. The DNA for the CDR3 is TGTGCCAGCTCGCCGTCCGGAGTCTACACTGAAGCTTTCTTT. It yields the protein CASSPSGVYTEAFF.

V gene TRBV11-2 combines with J gene TRBJ2-3, with 7 bases lining up with TRBD1. This CDR3 has 17 amino acids. V lost 5 bases and J lost 0; bases outside the gene matches: 11. Germline CDR1 reads SGHAT; CDR2 reads FQNNGV. CDR3: CASSPGQAALSTDTQYF. As DNA, the CDR3 is TGTGCCAGCAGCCCTGGACAGGCCGCCCTTAGCACAGATACGCAGTATTTT.

This clonotype was counted ten times or more. A read error may produce the germline difference seen at one junction end. V gene TRBV28 combines with J gene TRBJ2-5; D is unresolved. Germline V lookup: CDR1 MDHEN, CDR2 SYDVKM. The CDR3 has 12 residues. CDR3 sequence (DNA): TGTGCCAGCAGGGGCTCCCAAAAGACCCAGTACTTC. It is translated as CASRGSQKTQYF.

Ten or more counts support this clonotype. This chain connects TRBV7-9 to TRBJ1-5; D is undetermined. The CDR3 has 11 residues. Germline-derived CDR1 and CDR2 are SEHNR and FQNEAQ (reference sequence). Trimming left V 8 bases short and J 1 base short, with 3 bases between. CDR3 coding DNA: TGTGCCAGCCAAAGCAATCAGCCCCAGCATTTT. Protein: CASQSNQPQHF.